This TCR beta chain originates from a study of CD8 T cells in ankylosing spondylitis. MiXCR, run by TCRdb on the 5' RACE reads, gives a single entry per CDR3 protein. The sample records approximately 100,000 distinct CDR3 sequences, about 8.3% being singletons. V was cut by 4 bases and J by 6 bases, with 16 bases left in between. CDR3 length equals 15 residues. Ten or more counts support this clonotype. Sequencing was carried out using blood, either unsorted or a sorted T cell fraction (not recorded which). This receptor was identified in a male donor with ankylosing spondylitis or in good health (not recorded which). This rearrangement joins TRBV12-3 or TRBV12-4 to TRBJ2-1, with no clear D. The chain's CDR3 is CASSSSGRTTNEQFF. The CDR3, as DNA: TGTGCCAGCAGTTCCTCGGGTCGGACGACCAATGAGCAGTTCTTC.